Listed below are T cell receptor beta chains from one sample, sequenced in a study of T cells after yellow fever vaccination. TCRdb re-analysed the 5' RACE reads in MiXCR, keeping a single row per CDR3 protein. The sample has a few hundred thousand distinct CDR3 sequences; over 4% are singletons. The specimen was PBMCs, collected 5 days after the yellow fever booster vaccination. Every receptor here comes from a man younger than 35 who received the YFV17D yellow fever vaccine. CDR3s leave out the opening cysteine and the closing phenylalanine or tryptophan. The D gene is left open where the match is weak.

>TRBJ1-2|TRBV20-1|TRBD1
SARDRREGGDKGYT
>TRBJ1-5|TRBV20-1|.
SAIAVPVGGGGQPQH
>TRBJ1-2|TRBV3-1|.
ASSQGGEGYT
>TRBJ1-1|TRBV6-2/TRBV6-3|.
ASSYSTGYTEAF
>TRBJ2-1|TRBV27|.
ASSLTRSYNEQF
>TRBJ1-1|TRBV24-1|.
ATSSHMNTEAF
>TRBJ1-1|TRBV9|.
ASSVVGAGWGAEAF
>TRBJ1-1|TRBV11-1|.
ASSAGAGGNTEAF
>TRBJ2-5|TRBV12-3/TRBV12-4|.
ASRQAHQETQY
>TRBJ2-5|TRBV20-1|TRBD1
SARDREETQY
>TRBJ2-2|TRBV2|TRBD2
ASRPVFSGGPNTGELF
>TRBJ2-5|TRBV4-2|.
ASSQGYSETQY
>TRBJ2-3|TRBV5-1|.
ASSLAQGDTQY
>TRBJ2-1|TRBV4-1|.
ASSQEGGDNEQF
>TRBJ2-7|TRBV3-1|.
ASSQEQGRGQY
>TRBJ1-2|TRBV18|.
ASSPPLIEYGYT
>TRBJ1-6|TRBV5-1|.
ASNLGRGNSPLH
>TRBJ2-1|TRBV4-2|.
ASSQGFSAGAGEQF
>TRBJ2-3|TRBV3-1|TRBD2
ASSPLAGVTDTQY
>TRBJ2-2|TRBV27|.
ASSFSRWLTGELF
>TRBJ2-2|TRBV28|.
ASSLFRELF
>TRBJ1-4|TRBV5-1|.
ASSGTGKEGEKLF
>TRBJ1-2|TRBV10-3|.
AISARGDYGYT
>TRBJ2-3|TRBV9|.
ASSVDGFRTDTQY
>TRBJ2-5|TRBV5-1|.
ASSAYSFGETQY
>TRBJ1-4|TRBV6-6|TRBD1
ASHRRQGLSEKLF
>TRBJ1-5|TRBV6-2/TRBV6-3|.
ASSRAGAQPQH
>TRBJ2-5|TRBV11-3|.
ASSRGGWAGETQY
>TRBJ2-1|TRBV5-1|.
ASSGVDLGEQF
>TRBJ1-1|TRBV7-9|.
ASSLPPLEGMDTEAF
>TRBJ2-2|TRBV7-2|.
ASRNRHTGELF
>TRBJ1-3|TRBV7-9|.
ASSPPFSDRTGNTIY
>TRBJ1-1|TRBV9|TRBD1
ASSAGGMAF
>TRBJ2-6|TRBV7-2|.
ASSFYQGPTGANVLT
>TRBJ2-3|TRBV7-9|.
ALTAGIAGTSPTDTQY
>TRBJ1-1|TRBV12-3/TRBV12-4|.
ASKMGGETLNTEAF
>TRBJ2-3|TRBV18|.
ASSPDLVGSDTQY
>TRBJ2-7|TRBV6-2/TRBV6-3|TRBD1
ASSYSDRDSVHEQY
>TRBJ2-2|TRBV11-2|.
ASSPQLTAGELF
>TRBJ2-5|TRBV7-8|TRBD1
ASSPKRTGAFWETQY
>TRBJ2-2|TRBV11-2|.
ASSLGAGNTGELF
>TRBJ1-1|TRBV29-1|TRBD1
SVDRGRGGTEAF
>TRBJ1-5|TRBV10-3|TRBD1
AISEPGQGHQPQH
>TRBJ2-1|TRBV6-6|.
ASSPLYYNEQF
>TRBJ2-1|TRBV6-2/TRBV6-3|.
ASGTSYNEQF
>TRBJ1-6|TRBV4-2|.
ASSQPGANSPLH
>TRBJ2-3|TRBV6-1|TRBD2
ASSEARGGPSTDTQY
>TRBJ1-6|TRBV5-5|.
ASSPGTWDSPLH
>TRBJ1-1|TRBV19|.
ASISTETNTEAF
>TRBJ1-1|TRBV7-4|.
ASRILTEAF
>TRBJ1-5|TRBV10-3|.
AISELSGGNQPQH
>TRBJ2-7|TRBV6-4|.
ASSDPIWDTDGYEQY
>TRBJ1-2|TRBV25-1|.
ASSEWGGYT
>TRBJ2-3|TRBV29-1|TRBD1
SVVGQGKDTQY
>TRBJ2-3|TRBV11-3|TRBD1
ASSYGAPGQRTDTQY
>TRBJ1-4|TRBV4-3|.
ASSQDVGDNEKLF
>TRBJ2-5|TRBV6-5|.
ASSRIRGQETQY